The 2 T cell receptor beta chains below were found in one sample sequenced in a study of siplizumab effects on memory and regulatory T cells. The repertoire was sequenced with immunoSEQ multiplex PCR; TCRdb's copy has only in-frame clones and lacks some. The sample consists of roughly 120,000 clones, less than 95% of them appearing once. The sequenced sample was non-Treg CD4+ T cells sorted from blood. The receptors here all came from a human donor in good health.

The chain combines TRBV7-2 with TRBJ1-2; a possible D gene is TRBD1 (6 bases). The CDR3 contains 16 residues. The V end was cut by 1 base, the J end by 5 bases, with 17 bases between. Germline loops: CDR1 SGHTA, CDR2 FQGNSA. The CDR3 is CASSLVAGVVMYGYTF. The CDR3 nucleotides read TGTGCCAGCAGCTTAGTAGCAGGGGTGGTCATGTATGGCTACACCTTC.

The chain has TRBV30 and TRBJ1-3; D possibly corresponds to TRBD1 (5 bases). V lost 3 bases, J lost 1 base, and 10 bases lay in between. The germline V gene encodes CDR1 GTSNPN and CDR2 SVGIG (reference sequence). CDR3 length: 14 residues. The CDR3: CAWRAPGSGNTIYF. The CDR3 DNA follows: TGTGCCTGGAGGGCTCCAGGGTCTGGAAACACCATATATTTT.